This TCR beta chain was profiled in a study of cytomegalovirus exposure and HLA in healthy donors (dated by TCRdb to 2016 to 2017). About the full investigation: The 500 to 700 repertoires of the first cohort and the roughly 120 validation repertoires were produced on the same platform, according to a later analysis. The study aimed to test whether signatures of past pathogen exposure could be identified by cataloging public T cell receptors. A separate validation cohort of over 95 different subjects was used in addition to the roughly 670-subject first cohort. To predict cytomegalovirus infection status, the study brought together high-throughput TCR immunosequencing, statistical association of individual TCRs with disease status, and machine learning. The paper's findings and limits, for the study overall: A later analysis had no HLA typing for the validation cohort, so co-occurrence there was scored across all 130 or so repertoires. According to the authors, the approach could potentially be generalized to other disease states and immunological phenotypes. In vitro tests confirmed that a few of the cytomegalovirus-associated TCR beta chains recognize cytomegalovirus antigens. In a later analysis, TCRs clustered in the first cohort were found to also tend to co-occur in the 110 or so validation repertoires, with 94% of cluster scores above 0. A total of fewer than 200 TCR beta chains were listed by the study as associated with cytomegalovirus. Cytomegalovirus status was reported to be diagnosed by the classifier with high specificity and sensitivity in both the original and validation cohorts. Most TCR sequences were seen in very few donors, while some public TCRs were found in many individuals.

The library was built by means of the immunoSEQ multiplex PCR assay. In the original analysis: A statistical classification framework was developed to diagnose cytomegalovirus status using the catalog of TCR beta chain sequences. Imported from immuneACCESS, the table was reduced by TCRdb to in-frame sequences with V and J called. These copies leave out some clones; in studies compared against another copy, an unresolved V gene accounts for under half, and the cause of the remainder is not known. V and J calls and clone size come straight from that table; D and trimming were deduced from the DNA. The sample profile shows approximately 220,000 clones; over 80% of them were found once. Over 11% of the sample is taken by the ten largest. Donors formed part of the validation cohort, which comprised 120 subjects and was distinct from the first cohort of 550 to 850 subjects. As for this clone: It lacks a known antigen. No base-level quality is on record; no much larger clone is a single base apart.

Specimen: PBMCs. This TCR came from a young woman in good health and CMV-seropositive.

The DNA reads as follows: TGTGCCAGCAGTTACGGCTTCGGGACAGAAGTCTACGAGCAGTACTTC. Its amino acids are CASSYGFGTEVYEQYF. The chain is encoded by TRBV6-6 joined to TRBJ2-7, with 7 bases aligning to TRBD1. The junction shows trimming of 2 bases on V and 3 bases on J, and the gene matches do not reach 10 bases of it. The CDR3, cysteine through phenylalanine, is 16 amino acids long. Just the 48-base CDR3 DNA is kept, in frame starting at base 1. Per the germline V gene (reference sequence), MNHNY is the CDR1 and SVGAGI is the CDR2.